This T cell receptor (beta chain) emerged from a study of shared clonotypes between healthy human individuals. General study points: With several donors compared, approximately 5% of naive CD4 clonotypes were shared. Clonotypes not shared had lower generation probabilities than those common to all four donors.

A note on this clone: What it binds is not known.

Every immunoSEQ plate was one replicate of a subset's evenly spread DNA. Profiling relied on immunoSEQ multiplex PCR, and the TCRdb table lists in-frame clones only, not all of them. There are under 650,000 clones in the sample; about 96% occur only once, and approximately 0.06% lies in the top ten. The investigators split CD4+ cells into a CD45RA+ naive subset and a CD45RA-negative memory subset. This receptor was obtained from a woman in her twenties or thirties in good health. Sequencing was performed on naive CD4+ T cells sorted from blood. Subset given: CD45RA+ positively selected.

DNA of the CDR3: TGTGCCAGCAGTGCCCAGGGGGCGGAAGGCTACACCTTC. Encoded protein: CASSAQGAEGYTF. This chain uses TRBV2 with TRBJ1-2, with 8 bases matching TRBD1. There are 13 residues in the CDR3. The germline V gene has CDR1 SNHLY and CDR2 FYNNEI. J was trimmed by 8 bases and V by 4 bases; bases with no gene match: 6. The full variable domain, completed using reference TRBV2 and TRBJ1-2, is EPEVTQTPSHQVTQMGQEVILRCVPISNHLYFYWYRQILGQKVEFLVSFYNNEISEKSEIFDDQFSVERPDGSNFTLKIRSTKLEDSAMYFCASSAQGAEGYTFGSGTRLTVV.